A single sample is the source of the 20 T cell receptor beta chains below, sequenced in a study of regulatory T cells in long-lasting Graves disease. TCR beta libraries were built with iRepertoire HTBI primers and Arm-PCR of CDR3 regions. From the multiplex PCR reads, TCRdb called clonotypes with MiXCR, one entry per CDR3 protein. The sample consists of roughly 500,000 distinct CDR3 sequences, about a fifth of them appearing once. As for time point: persistent/refractory GD, antithyroid drugs over 5 years with positive TRAb. PBMC RNA was the source of the TCR library. This sample comprised peripheral blood mononuclear cells (PBMCs), obtained when the disease was refractory, from a patient treated with antithyroid drugs. All receptors derive from a female donor with Graves disease.

This clonotype came up a few times. The chain has TRBV6-1 and TRBJ1-1; 12 bases are a match to TRBD1. The CDR3 is 12 amino acids. Unmatched junction bases numbered 4, after V lost 6 bases and J lost 11 bases. Germline CDR1 reads MNHNS; CDR2 reads SASEGT. In DNA form, the CDR3 reads TGTGCCAGCAGGGGGACAGGGGGCCATGCTTTCTTT. Protein sequence: CASRGTGGHAFF.

In this sample, this clonotype turned up many times. J is TRBJ1-5 and V is TRBV20-1, with TRBD1 as a possible D gene (6 bases). V shed 6 bases and J shed 11 bases, with 17 bases lying between them. The CDR3 loop spans 12 amino acids. Germline CDR1 reads DFQATT; CDR2 reads SNEGSKA (reference sequence). The CDR3 region has the DNA TGCAGTGCCCCCATCTCTAGGGGGGCCCAGCATTTT. It is translated as CSAPISRGAQHF.

This clonotype was recorded at least ten times. The chain is built from TRBV6-5 and TRBJ2-7; TRBD1 is a possible D gene (5 bases). Germline V CDR1 and CDR2: MNHEY, SVGAGI. Trimming cost V 4 bases and J 6 bases, with 13 bases left between them. The CDR3 has 13 residues. The CDR3 sequence is CASSFDSRVEQYF. The CDR3, as DNA: TGTGCCAGCAGTTTCGACTCCAGGGTCGAGCAGTACTTC.

This clonotype is medium-sized (0.01 to 0.1%) within its sample. Mismatch with germline at one junction end may stem from a read error. The chain is built from TRBV2 and TRBJ1-2; D remains unclear. CDR1 is SNHLY, CDR2 FYNNEI, per germline. This CDR3 has 11 residues. Written as DNA, the CDR3 is TGTGCCAGCAGTGAACACTACGGCTACACCTTC. Its translation: CASSEHYGYTF.

There are a few counts of this clonotype. V is TRBV20-1 and J is TRBJ2-7; 9 nucleotides agree with TRBD1. Germline V gene sequence: CDR1 DFQATT, CDR2 SNEGSKA (reference sequence). Unmatched junction bases numbered 12, after V lost 6 bases and J lost 6 bases. The CDR3 is 14 amino acids. CDR3: CSALLGGQGAEQYF. The DNA of the CDR3 is TGCAGTGCACTGCTGGGGGGACAGGGAGCCGAGCAGTACTTC.

The chain joins TRBV6-1 to TRBJ1-4, with 7 bases aligning to TRBD1. Trimming cost V 4 bases and J 4 bases; bases outside gene matches: 6. Germline V gene data show CDR1 as MNHNS and CDR2 as SASEGT. This CDR3 is 15 amino acids long. CDR3 sequence reads: CASSGGTAINEKLFF. The CDR3 nucleotides are TGTGCCAGCAGTGGCGGGACAGCTATTAATGAAAAACTGTTTTTT.

The chain joins TRBV4-2 to TRBJ1-2; 8 positions agree with TRBD1. Germline-derived CDR1 and CDR2 are LGHNA and YNFKEQ. The CDR3 spans 15 residues. V shed 4 bases and J 5 bases; nucleotides not matched to a gene: 9. The CDR3 region is CASSPLTGERYGYTF. CDR3 bases: TGTGCCAGCAGCCCATTGACAGGGGAAAGATATGGCTACACCTTC.

Concerning this clonotype: Since a far larger clone is one base different, this is likely a read error. The J gene is TRBJ1-4, the V gene TRBV6-2 or TRBV6-3, with 8 bases fitting TRBD1. Losses at the gene ends were 5 bases for V and 8 bases for J; bases not matched to a gene: 13. CDR3 size: 16 residues. Germline loops: CDR1 MNHEY, CDR2 SVGEGT. CDR3 loop: CASSASRQGSGEKLFF. CDR3 in DNA: TGTGCCAGCAGTGCGTCAAGACAGGGGAGTGGAGAAAAACTGTTTTTT.

In this sample, this clonotype turned up many times. The genes are TRBV15 and TRBJ2-7; D could derive from TRBD1 or TRBD2 (5 bases each). Trimming took 1 base from V and 6 from J, leaving 19 bases between them. The CDR3 contains 16 residues. Germline V CDR1 and CDR2: LNHNV, YYDKDF (reference sequence). The CDR3 sequence is CATSRGPSGTPAEQYF. The CDR3 DNA is TGTGCCACCAGCAGAGGCCCATCCGGGACGCCTGCCGAGCAGTACTTC.

This sequence joins TRBV25-1 and TRBJ1-6; D perhaps matches TRBD1 (6 bases). In germline, CDR1 is MGHDK, CDR2 SYGVNS. Trimming shortened V by 3 bases and J by 7 bases, and 16 bases separated the two germline ends. The CDR3 covers 16 residues. The chain's CDR3 is CASSDTTQGQNSPLHF. The CDR3 DNA is TGTGCCAGCAGTGATACTACCCAGGGGCAAAATTCACCCCTCCACTTT.

Details on this clonotype: A much larger clone differs by one base, so this may be a read error. The rearrangement links TRBV28 to TRBJ1-2; TRBD1 might be the D (6 bases). CDR3 length equals 12 residues. The germline gives CDR1 MDHEN, CDR2 SYDVKM. CDR3 amino acids: CASTQGPYGFTF. The CDR3 DNA sequence: TGTGCCAGCACCCAGGGGCCCTATGGCTTCACCTTC.

The chain couples TRBV18 to TRBJ2-6; D possibly corresponds to TRBD2 (5 bases). V was shortened by 2 bases and J by 8 bases, with 10 bases between the two germline ends. This CDR3 has 14 residues. The germline gives CDR1 KGHSH, CDR2 LQKENI. DNA of the CDR3: TGTGCCAGCTCACCAGACCCGGGATCCAACGTCCTGACTTTC. Translation gives CASSPDPGSNVLTF.

This chain connects TRBV12-3 or TRBV12-4 to TRBJ1-2, with 7 positions matching TRBD1. The CDR3 length is 13 residues. After removal of 5 bases from V and 4 bases from J, the junction contained 4 bases not matched to a gene. The CDR3 is CASSRRDSYGYTF. In DNA, the CDR3 is TGTGCCAGCAGTCGACGGGACAGCTATGGCTACACCTTC.

This clonotype has a count of ten or more. In nucleotides, the CDR3 is TGTGCCAGCAGCTTCGGACAGGCTAATGAAAAACTGTTTTTT. It encodes CASSFGQANEKLFF. The chain carries TRBV7-9 and TRBJ1-4; 7 nucleotides match TRBD1. CDR1 and CDR2 (germline): SEHNR, FQNEAQ (reference sequence). V shed 3 bases and J 3 bases; nucleotides not matched to a gene: 1. The CDR3 is 14 amino acids.

The chain links TRBV19 to TRBJ1-2; D unresolved. The germline CDR1 and CDR2 sequences are LNHDA and SQIVND (reference sequence). There are 13 residues in the CDR3. The V and J ends lost 0 bases and 3 bases respectively, with 5 bases between them. The CDR3 loop is CASSIELDYGYTF. The CDR3 DNA reads TGTGCCAGTAGTATAGAGTTGGACTATGGCTACACCTTC.

This clonotype was detected only a few times. The rearrangement links TRBV9 to TRBJ1-2; 9 bases fit TRBD1. With 4 bases clipped from V and 4 bases from J, the junction kept 8 bases outside the gene matches. This CDR3 has 15 amino acids. CDR1 is SGDLS, CDR2 YYNGEE, per germline. DNA for the CDR3: TGTGCCAGCAGCAGGGGACAGGGCGACAGCTATGGCTACACCTTC. Translated, it gives CASSRGQGDSYGYTF. Looking up the rest from reference TRBV9 and TRBJ1-2 gives the full variable domain: DSGVTQTPKHLITATGQRVTLRCSPRSGDLSVYWYQQSLDQGLQFLIQYYNGEERAKGNILERFSAQQFPDLHSELNLSSLELGDSALYFCASSRGQGDSYGYTFGSGTRLTVV.

This clonotype was counted ten times or more. The DNA of the CDR3 is TGTGCCATCAGTGGAGGGAGGGGACCCTACGAGCAGTACTTC. This sequence encodes CAISGGRGPYEQYF. V gene TRBV10-3 combines with J gene TRBJ2-7; 7 positions match TRBD2. V trimming: 4 bases; J trimming: 2 bases; junction bases outside the gene matches: 5. The germline V gene has CDR1 ENHRY and CDR2 SYGVKD. The CDR3 sequence is 14 residues long.

This clonotype was detected only once. This sequence joins TRBV29-1 and TRBJ2-2; possible D gene TRBD1, 6 bases. CDR1 SQVTM and CDR2 ANQGSEA come from the germline V gene. The CDR3 is 13 amino acids. V lost 5 bases and J lost 4, with 11 bases in between. Here the CDR3 DNA reads TGCAGCGTTCGGGCAGGGGTCACCGGGGAGCTGTTTTTT. Amino acid sequence: CSVRAGVTGELFF.

This chain joins TRBV19 and TRBJ1-5; D gene ambiguous. This CDR3 is 13 amino acids long. Germline V gene data show CDR1 as LNHDA and CDR2 as SQIVND (reference sequence). Trimming took 4 bases from V and 5 from J, leaving 9 bases between them. For the CDR3, the DNA is TGTGCCAGTAGTAGCCTTCGGGATCAGCCCCAGCATTTT. Its translation is CASSSLRDQPQHF.

The chain is built from TRBV5-1 and TRBJ2-5, with TRBD2 matching over 14 bases. The V segment lost 5 bases and the J segment 4 bases; nucleotides outside the gene matches: 7. Germline CDR1 reads SGHRS; CDR2 reads YFSETQ. The CDR3 has 16 residues. CDR3 region: CASRKGLAGVGETQYF. DNA of the CDR3: TGCGCCAGCAGAAAGGGACTAGCGGGAGTGGGAGAGACCCAGTACTTC.